Listed here are 20 T cell receptor beta chains from one sample, sequenced in a study of human T cells and chemical hapten exposure. Unfractionated whole blood was the source from which total RNA was extracted. Unique molecular identifiers were affixed to discrete cDNA molecules within the library. TCRdb fed the reads into MiXCR, producing one record per CDR3 protein. Here the sample spans 95,000 to 150,000 distinct CDR3 sequences, approximately 9% being singletons. Sequencing used whole blood. These receptors all stem from a human donor in good health. Some clones in this sample may be carry-over from other donors' samples.

In DNA, the CDR3 is TGTGCCAGCAGTGCCCTACATGGGAGCTCCTACAATGAGCAGTTCTTC. Amino acid sequence: CASSALHGSSYNEQFF. This chain joins TRBV6-1 and TRBJ2-1, with D possibly matching TRBD2 (5 bases). Germline CDR1 MNHNS, CDR2 SASEGT. V was clipped by 4 bases and J by 0 bases, with 13 bases between them. This CDR3 comprises 16 residues.

This clonotype has more than one count but fewer than ten. This could be a read error, since a much larger clone is one nucleotide away. The chain employs TRBV11-3 and TRBJ1-1; no reliable D call. Trimming stripped 0 bases from V and 0 bases from J, with 2 bases between. From germline, CDR1 is SGHNT and CDR2 YENEEA. The CDR3 is 13 residues long. In DNA form, the CDR3 reads TGTGCCAGCAGCTTAGAGATGAACACTGAAGCTTTCTTT. Translating it yields CASSLEMNTEAFF.

This clonotype was counted many times. This chain connects TRBV3-1 to TRBJ2-7; D remains ambiguous. The V and J ends lost 0 bases and 10 bases respectively, with 10 bases between them. CDR3 size: 12 residues. Germline V CDR1 and CDR2: LGHDT, YNNKEL (reference sequence). The CDR3 loop is CASSQDTVRQYF. The DNA for the CDR3 is TGTGCCAGCAGCCAAGATACGGTCCGACAGTACTTC.

This clonotype was observed a few times. The chain is built from TRBV10-2 and TRBJ2-4, with D uncertain. Looked up from germline, CDR1 is WSHSY and CDR2 is SAAADI. The CDR3 has 15 amino acids. The V end was cut by 2 bases, the J end by 0 bases, with 8 bases between. The CDR3 is CASSEPNLAKNIQYF. For the CDR3, the DNA is TGCGCCAGCAGTGAGCCTAATCTAGCCAAAAACATTCAGTACTTC.

The V and J genes are TRBV29-1 and TRBJ2-5; the match to TRBD2 covers 12 bases. With 7 bases clipped from V and 5 bases from J, the junction kept 11 bases outside the gene matches. CDR1 and CDR2 from the germline V gene are SQVTM and ANQGSEA. The CDR3 has 15 amino acids. For the CDR3, the DNA is TGCAGCGCCGGACGACTAGCGGGAGAGGGTGAGACCCAGTACTTC. Protein: CSAGRLAGEGETQYF.

This clonotype was counted many times. The V gene is TRBV6-5, the J gene TRBJ2-7; a possible D gene is TRBD1 (6 bases). Germline lookup yields CDR1 MNHEY and CDR2 SVGAGI. Trimming left V 7 bases short and J 4 bases short, with 8 bases between. This CDR3 has 11 residues. CDR3 residues: CASKGVYEQYF. CDR3 DNA: TGTGCCAGCAAGGGGGTGTACGAGCAGTACTTC.

V usage is TRBV6-2 or TRBV6-3 and J usage is TRBJ2-2; 8 bases are a match to TRBD2. The CDR3 length is 16 residues. The trim removed 6 bases at V and 3 bases at J, leaving 9 bases unmatched. Germline V gene lookup returns CDR1 MNHEY and CDR2 SVGEGT. For the CDR3, the DNA is TGTGCCAGCAGCCTACTCGGGAGGGCGGACACCGGGGAGCTGTTTTTT. Translating gives CASSLLGRADTGELFF.

The rearrangement uses TRBV4-3 and TRBJ2-3; D not certain. Between the trimmed V and J ends, which lost 1 base and 3 bases, there was a span of 5 bases. The CDR3 covers 13 residues. From germline, CDR1 is LGHNA and CDR2 YSLEER. The CDR3 DNA sequence: TGCGCCAGCAGCCAAGTCTGGACAGATACGCAGTATTTT. Translated: CASSQVWTDTQYF.

This clonotype was detected many times. The chain uses TRBV4-1 and TRBJ1-5, with 7 bases matching TRBD1. The junction had 6 bases not matched to a gene; V was cut back by 3 bases and J by 7 bases. From germline, CDR1 is MGHRA and CDR2 YSYEKL. The CDR3 has 14 amino acids. CDR3 region: CASSHPGQMQPQHF. The CDR3 region has the DNA TGCGCCAGCAGCCATCCGGGACAGATGCAGCCCCAGCATTTT.

V usage is TRBV7-9 and J usage is TRBJ1-2, with D unresolved. CDR1 SEHNR and CDR2 FQNEAQ come from the germline V gene (reference sequence). CDR3 length equals 11 residues. V shed 1 base and J shed 9 bases, with 6 bases lying between them. CDR3 sequence (DNA): TGTGCCAGCAGCTTAGGGGGTAGCTACACCTTC. It codes for CASSLGGSYTF.

The chain combines TRBV11-2 with TRBJ2-7; D unclear. The CDR3 totals 16 residues. With 3 bases removed from V and 5 bases from J, the gap between germline ends came to 20 bases. Germline V gene sequence: CDR1 SGHAT, CDR2 FQNNGV. The CDR3 DNA follows: TGTGCCAGCAGCTTGTTTGTCGCCAACAAGGTCAACGAGCAGTACTTC. Its translation: CASSLFVANKVNEQYF.

This clonotype has ten or more counts. The chain recombines TRBV6-2 or TRBV6-3 with TRBJ1-6; D gene unclear. Trimming stripped 2 bases from V and 10 bases from J, with 12 bases between. CDR1 and CDR2 from the germline V gene are MNHEY and SVGEGT. The CDR3 has 14 residues. In DNA form, the CDR3 reads TGTGCCAGCAGTTACCGCCAAGGAGCCTCACCCCTCCACTTT. Amino acid sequence: CASSYRQGASPLHF.

This chain connects TRBV6-1 to TRBJ1-1, with D perhaps TRBD1 (6 bases). CDR3 length: 13 amino acids. Germline CDR1 is MNHNS and CDR2 is SASEGT. The V and J ends lost 6 bases and 1 base respectively, with 9 bases between them. The CDR3 region has the DNA TGTGCCAGCAGAGCCAGGGGGAACACTGAAGCTTTCTTT. Its translation: CASRARGNTEAFF.

This clonotype was detected a few times. The chain carries TRBV10-3 and TRBJ2-3; D is ambiguous. The CDR3 spans 14 residues. V gave up 0 bases and J gave up 2 bases, with 6 bases separating them. The V gene's germline CDR1 is ENHRY and CDR2 SYGVKD. In DNA, the CDR3 is TGTGCCATCAGTGAGTCGGGCCTCACAGATACGCAGTATTTT. Its protein product is CAISESGLTDTQYF.

There are a few counts of this clonotype. The rearrangement links TRBV29-1 to TRBJ1-1; 9 nucleotides agree with TRBD1. CDR1 and CDR2 from the germline V gene are SQVTM and ANQGSEA. With 6 bases clipped from V and 7 bases from J, the junction kept 12 bases outside the gene matches. This CDR3 has 14 residues. The CDR3 sequence is CSVRLRTGDGEAFF. CDR3 coding DNA: TGCAGCGTACGACTCAGGACAGGGGATGGTGAAGCTTTCTTT.

Here the CDR3 DNA reads TGCAGTGCTAGGCCTTTGGGGTACACCGGGGAGCTGTTTTTT. Translation: CSARPLGYTGELFF. This chain joins TRBV20-1 and TRBJ2-2; unclear D gene. V lost 3 bases and J 3 bases, leaving 11 bases between the germline ends. Germline assignment: CDR1 DFQATT and CDR2 SNEGSKA (reference sequence). This CDR3 is 14 amino acids long.

This clonotype occurred a few times. The V call is TRBV9, the J call TRBJ1-2, with unresolved D. Trimming stripped 0 bases from V and 1 base from J, with 10 bases between. CDR1 and CDR2 from the germline V gene are SGDLS and YYNGEE. There are 15 residues in the CDR3. DNA for the CDR3: TGTGCCAGCAGCGTAGGAGAGACCAATAACTATGGCTACACCTTC. It specifies CASSVGETNNYGYTF.

This clonotype was seen only a few times. V is TRBV15 and J is TRBJ2-3; a weak D match, TRBD1 (6 bases). V shed 0 bases and J shed 0 bases, with 16 bases lying between them. Per the germline V gene, CDR1 is LNHNV and CDR2 is YYDKDF (reference sequence). The CDR3 loop spans 18 amino acids. The CDR3 reads CATSRDLTGRASTDTQYF. CDR3 sequence (DNA): TGTGCCACCAGCAGAGATCTAACAGGGCGCGCTAGCACAGATACGCAGTATTTT.

This clonotype has a handful of counts. The chain combines TRBV7-2 with TRBJ2-4; TRBD1 matches 7 bases. Germline assignment: CDR1 SGHTA and CDR2 FQGNSA. V shed 5 bases and J 3 bases; nucleotides not matched to a gene: 4. The CDR3 length is 14 residues. DNA for the CDR3: TGTGCCAGCAGCACAGGGACAGTCAAAAACATTCAGTACTTC. As protein: CASSTGTVKNIQYF.

The rearrangement joins TRBV20-1 to TRBJ2-4; weak D call: TRBD2 (5 bases). The germline V gene encodes CDR1 DFQATT and CDR2 SNEGSKA (reference sequence). Trimming left V 3 bases short and J 0 bases short, with 9 bases between. The CDR3 loop spans 14 amino acids. Written as DNA, the CDR3 is TGCAGTGCTAGTTACGGGGTAGCCAAAAACATTCAGTACTTC. It is translated as CSASYGVAKNIQYF.